The T cell receptor beta chain described here comes from a study of blood T cell repertoires in COVID-19. Study-wide background: The cDNA or gDNA used as material had been derived from T cells, B-cell-depleted T cells, or PBMCs.

Germline CDR1 reads SGHTA; CDR2 reads FQGTGA. This CDR3 is 14 amino acids long. V lost 5 bases to trimming and J lost 2 bases, with 11 bases between them. Under the authors' procedure: Estimates of nucleated cell counts were drawn from the amplification of reference gene primers. Sequencing was performed with immunoSEQ multiplex PCR; in TCRdb, only in-frame clones are kept and a portion is missing. V and J calls and clone size are given by that table; D and trimming were obtained from the DNA. The table includes more than 200,000 clones, 85% to 90% detected once. This clonotype was obtained from a man aged 80 or over with acute or convalescent COVID-19. The specimen was peripheral blood. The chain is built from TRBV7-3 and TRBJ2-3; maybe TRBD2 (5 bases). This CDR3 reads CASSSRETTDTQYF. CDR3 DNA: TGTGCCAGCAGCAGCCGGGAAACCACAGATACGCAGTATTTT.